The clone carrying this T cell receptor (beta chain) was observed a handful of times. This entry belongs to a study of patients and donors after allogeneic stem cell transplantation. Via MiXCR, TCRdb re-called the RT-PCR reads, giving one row per CDR3 protein. The table lists roughly 21,000 distinct CDR3 sequences, around 29% of them singletons. Looked up from germline, CDR1 is SGDLS and CDR2 is YYNGEE. The CDR3 spans 16 residues. J was trimmed by 6 bases and V by 4 bases; bases with no gene match: 14. The origin of this receptor is a human donor who was either an allogeneic HSCT recipient or a stem cell or donor lymphocyte infusion donor (not recorded which). It is not recorded whose cells these are; they may come from a transplant donor. The specimen sequenced was blood, either unsorted or a sorted T cell fraction (not recorded which). The chain couples TRBV9 to TRBJ2-5; 8 bases align to TRBD2. DNA for the CDR3: TGTGCCAGCAGCCCAACTGACCGGGGGGGCACACAGACCCAGTACTTC. This encodes CASSPTDRGGTQTQYF.